Presented here are 16 T cell receptor beta chains from one specimen sequenced in a study of T cells expressing NK-cell markers. One entry per CDR3 protein, without DNA, is what TCRdb gives after re-calling the 5' RACE reads. The data include a few hundred thousand distinct CDR3 sequences; the top ten clones carry less than 4.5%. The sequencing sample was made of blood T cells: a sorted CD56 or NKG2C T cell subset, CD4+ or CD8+ T cells, or bulk PBMC T cells (not recorded which). All receptors derive from a man aged 18 to 30 in good health.

The V and J genes are TRBV3-1 and TRBJ2-7; TCRdb proposes TRBD2, but this gene call is untestable without DNA. CDR3 length: 15 amino acids. Germline CDR1 LGHDT, CDR2 YNNKEL (reference sequence). The CDR3 here is CASSQARGFGYEQYF.

The gene calls are TRBV5-1 and TRBJ2-1; TCRdb names TRBD2, which stays unverified in the absence of DNA. This CDR3 region has 16 residues. Germline V CDR1 and CDR2: SGHRS, YFSETQ. CDR3 sequence: CASSLKADLSYNEQFF.

V is TRBV7-9 and J is TRBJ1-1; TCRdb calls TRBD1, which cannot be checked without DNA. The CDR3 totals 14 residues. The germline gives CDR1 SEHNR, CDR2 FQNEAQ (reference sequence). This CDR3 reads CASSLDWGLSEAFF.

This sequence joins TRBV18 and TRBJ2-5; checking the TCRdb D call of TRBD1 is not possible without DNA. The CDR3 is 15 amino acids. The germline V gene has CDR1 KGHSH and CDR2 LQKENI. The CDR3 loop is CASSPVLGQQETQYF. Combining the CDR3 with reference TRBV18 and TRBJ2-5 gives the whole variable domain NAGVMQNPRHLVRRRGQEARLRCSPMKGHSHVYWYRQLPEEGLKFMVYLQKENIIDESGMPKERFSAEFPKEGPSILRIQQVVRGDSAAYFCASSPVLGQQETQYFGPGTRLLVL.

This CDR3 reads CATITGTSGRGEQFF. The V call is TRBV6-1, the J call TRBJ2-1; the D call of TRBD2 rests on TCRdb alone, since no DNA is present to check it. The CDR3 has 15 amino acids. The germline CDR1 and CDR2 sequences are MNHNS and SASEGT.

CDR3 sequence: CAISESAQSSYNEQFF. The chain joins TRBV10-3 to TRBJ2-1. The CDR3 covers 16 residues. The V gene's germline CDR1 is ENHRY and CDR2 SYGVKD.

J is TRBJ2-1 and V is TRBV6-2 or TRBV6-3. CDR3 length: 16 residues. CDR1 and CDR2 from the germline V gene are MNHEY and SVGEGT. CDR3 sequence: CASIGRYGSSYNEQFF.

This chain links TRBV6-1 with TRBJ1-3; absent DNA, TCRdb's TRBD1 call cannot be checked. Per the germline V gene, CDR1 is MNHNS and CDR2 is SASEGT. This CDR3 contains 14 residues. The CDR3 sequence: CASRTGSAGNTIYF.

The CDR3 spells CSAEVGGWDEQYF. The gene calls are TRBV20-1 and TRBJ2-7; TCRdb gives TRBD2 as the D gene, but with no DNA this cannot be confirmed. The CDR3 length is 13 residues. CDR1 and CDR2 (germline): DFQATT, SNEGSKA (reference sequence).

V and J are TRBV12-3 or TRBV12-4 and TRBJ1-1; the TRBD1 assignment by TCRdb is unverifiable without DNA. The CDR3 extends over 13 amino acids. CDR3 sequence: CASRGEGVTEAFF.

The CDR3 region is CATAPPGSNQETQYF. The chain has TRBV24-1 and TRBJ2-5; checking the TCRdb D call of TRBD1 is not possible without DNA. Germline values: CDR1 KGHDR, CDR2 SFDVKD. CDR3 length equals 15 residues.

The rearrangement links TRBV12-3 or TRBV12-4 to TRBJ2-7; TCRdb names TRBD1, which stays unverified in the absence of DNA. The CDR3 contains 12 residues. The CDR3 region is CASGLTGLGQYF.

This chain joins TRBV6-1 and TRBJ1-3; TCRdb's D gene call, TRBD1, goes unchecked for lack of DNA. This CDR3 contains 16 residues. Germline-derived CDR1 and CDR2 are MNHNS and SASEGT. CDR3 loop: CASSQGWTVSGNTIYF.

The V and J genes are TRBV12-3 or TRBV12-4 and TRBJ1-6. This CDR3 is built from 14 residues. The CDR3 loop reads CASSFRNNNSPLHF.

The chain carries TRBV11-2 and TRBJ2-5; TCRdb's assignment of TRBD1 cannot be checked, as there is no DNA. Germline lookup yields CDR1 SGHAT and CDR2 FQNNGV. CDR3 length equals 15 residues. CDR3 loop: CASSPLRGPKETQYF.

V is TRBV10-3 and J is TRBJ2-5; TCRdb's D call of TRBD2 is untestable without DNA. The length of the CDR3 is 16 residues. Germline V lookup: CDR1 ENHRY, CDR2 SYGVKD. CDR3: CAAKGGRERVGETQYF.